This T cell receptor beta chain is from a study of T cell responses to AZD1222 COVID-19 vaccine. The CDR3 spans 15 residues. Germline loops: CDR1 SGHAT, CDR2 FQNNGV. V shed 2 bases and J 1 base; nucleotides not matched to a gene: 1. Assay: immunoSEQ multiplex PCR; the TCRdb copy retains only in-frame clones and omits some. The table records 150,000 to 200,000 clones, roughly 91% of them present only once. This clone was observed once. The genes are TRBV11-2 and TRBJ2-3; 9 bases agree with TRBD2. The TCR was taken from an adult who received the AZD1222 COVID-19 vaccine. Material: peripheral blood, obtained 28 days after the second AZD1222 dose. The CDR3 sequence: CASSLRLAGTDTQYF. The CDR3 coding sequence is TGTGCCAGCAGCTTACGACTAGCGGGCACAGATACGCAGTATTTT. The variable domain in full, completed from reference TRBV11-2 and TRBJ2-3, reads EAGVAQSPRYKIIEKRQSVAFWCNPISGHATLYWYQQILGQGPKLLIQFQNNGVVDDSQLPKDRFSAERLKGVDSTLKIQPAKLEDSAVYLCASSLRLAGTDTQYFGPGTRLTVL.